These 21 T cell receptor beta chains share one sample of origin, sequenced in a study of T cell repertoires in cytomegalovirus infection. Via MiXCR, TCRdb re-called the reads, giving one row per CDR3 protein. The sample records hundreds of thousands of distinct CDR3 sequences, about a sixth being singletons. Source material: PBMCs. All receptors come from a human donor in good health (CMV status not recorded). Some clones in this sample may be carry-over from other donors' samples.

This clonotype was counted ten times or more. This chain connects TRBV7-2 to TRBJ1-2, with D perhaps matching TRBD1 (5 bases). The CDR3 runs 15 residues. The V gene's germline CDR1 is SGHTA and CDR2 FQGNSA. V was shortened by 3 bases and J by 8 bases, with 19 bases between the two germline ends. The CDR3 sequence is CASSFLAGTWGGYTF. The CDR3 DNA sequence: TGTGCCAGCAGCTTTCTTGCGGGCACCTGGGGGGGCTACACCTTC.

This clonotype was observed a few times. The J gene is TRBJ1-4, the V gene TRBV20-1; maybe TRBD1 (6 bases). Trimming left V 3 bases short and J 6 bases short, with 11 bases between. The CDR3 totals 13 residues. Germline V gives CDR1 DFQATT, CDR2 SNEGSKA (reference sequence). This chain's CDR3 is CSASEGGYEKLFF. The CDR3 DNA reads TGCAGTGCTAGCGAGGGGGGTTATGAAAAACTGTTTTTT.

This clonotype has more than one count but fewer than ten. CDR3 amino acids: CASSGGTYNEQFF. The CDR3 nucleotides are TGTGCCAGCTCGGGGGGTACCTACAATGAGCAGTTCTTC. J is TRBJ2-1 and V is TRBV5-4; 7 bases match TRBD2. Trimming cost V 7 bases and J 2 bases; bases outside gene matches: 3. This CDR3 has 13 residues. The germline V gene has CDR1 SGHNT and CDR2 YYREEE (reference sequence). Using reference TRBV5-4 and TRBJ2-1 for the parts outside the CDR3, the full variable domain is ETGVTQSPTHLIKTRGQQVTLRCSSQSGHNTVSWYQQALGQGPQFIFQYYREEENGRGNFPPRFSGLQFPNYSSELNVNALELDDSALYLCASSGGTYNEQFFGPGTRLTVL.

This rearrangement joins TRBV12-3 or TRBV12-4 to TRBJ1-1, with 7 bases that match TRBD1. The V and J ends lost 5 bases and 0 bases, in that order; junction bases with no gene match: 3. The length of the CDR3 is 14 residues. DNA for the CDR3: TGTGCCAGCAGTGGGACAGTGATGAACACTGAAGCTTTCTTT. Translation gives CASSGTVMNTEAFF.

This clonotype was seen only a few times. V is TRBV2 and J is TRBJ2-1; possible D gene TRBD1, 5 bases. V gave up 6 bases and J gave up 9 bases, with 9 bases separating them. Per germline, CDR1 SNHLY and CDR2 FYNNEI. The CDR3 sequence is 11 residues long. The DNA of the CDR3 is TGTGCCAGCAGATATCAGGGTGAGCAGTTCTTC. As protein: CASRYQGEQFF.

A few counts support this clonotype. The V gene is TRBV20-1, the J gene TRBJ1-3; TRBD1 is a possible D gene (5 bases). Trimming left V 1 base short and J 0 bases short, with 19 bases between. This CDR3 spans 18 amino acids. Germline V gives CDR1 DFQATT, CDR2 SNEGSKA (reference sequence). The CDR3 region is CSARAEAGTAVSGNTIYF. CDR3 sequence (DNA): TGCAGTGCTAGAGCTGAAGCGGGGACCGCCGTCTCTGGAAACACCATATATTTT.

This clonotype appeared many times. The CDR3 protein is CASTEKGYAPPYEQYF. CDR3 DNA: TGTGCCAGTACTGAGAAGGGCTACGCCCCTCCCTACGAGCAGTACTTC. The rearrangement uses TRBV28 and TRBJ2-7; D remains unclear. Looked up from germline, CDR1 is MDHEN and CDR2 is SYDVKM. Trimming removed 9 bases at V and 2 bases at J, with 23 bases between. This CDR3 spans 16 amino acids.

The chain joins TRBV10-3 to TRBJ2-7; 11 nucleotides align to TRBD2. The V segment lost 6 bases and the J segment 0 bases; nucleotides outside the gene matches: 7. The CDR3 length is 16 residues. Germline loops: CDR1 ENHRY, CDR2 SYGVKD. The CDR3 DNA is TGTGCCATCAGCTCCGGGACTAGCGGACTCTCCTACGAGCAGTACTTC. This translates into CAISSGTSGLSYEQYF.

About this clonotype itself: An end of the junction does not agree with germline; a read error may underlie this. The chain recombines TRBV7-6 with TRBJ2-3; D might be TRBD1 (5 bases). The CDR3 has 15 residues. CDR1 and CDR2 from the germline V gene are SGHVS and FNYEAQ. The CDR3 sequence is CASSLGVPGSNTQYF. The DNA of the CDR3 is TGTGCTAGCAGCCTAGGGGTGCCCGGTTCAAATACGCAGTATTTT.

This chain connects TRBV5-6 to TRBJ1-4; D might be TRBD1 (6 bases). V was trimmed by 4 bases and J by 4 bases, leaving 17 bases between them. Germline CDR1 and CDR2: SGHDT and YYEEEE. The CDR3 contains 16 residues. The CDR3 region is CASSPAGGPFNEKLFF. Written as DNA, the CDR3 is TGTGCCAGCAGCCCCGCGGGGGGCCCCTTTAATGAAAAACTGTTTTTT.

This clonotype was seen at least ten times. The rearrangement joins TRBV7-2 to TRBJ1-2, with 7 bases aligning to TRBD1. This CDR3 has 15 amino acids. CDR1 and CDR2 (germline): SGHTA, FQGNSA. V was clipped by 1 base and J by 6 bases; unmatched bases: 8. The chain's CDR3 is CASSLDGQALHGYTF. CDR3 DNA: TGTGCCAGCAGCTTAGATGGACAGGCACTTCATGGCTACACCTTC.

The genes are TRBV6-2 or TRBV6-3 and TRBJ1-1, with 7 bases matching TRBD1. CDR3 size: 19 residues. Germline assignment: CDR1 MNHEY and CDR2 SVGEGT. Trimming removed 6 bases from V and 2 bases from J; junction bases left unmatched: 21. The CDR3 bases are TGTGCCAGCAGCGTAACGACCAAGGGACAGCCATATTTCAACACTGAAGCTTTCTTT. Its protein is CASSVTTKGQPYFNTEAFF.

This clonotype was observed a few times. The chain recombines TRBV12-3 or TRBV12-4 with TRBJ2-5; D ambiguous. Trimming took off 7 bases at V and 1 base at J, with 10 bases between the two ends. This CDR3 is 13 amino acids long. The CDR3 sequence is CASTKGIQETQYF. CDR3 sequence (DNA): TGTGCCAGCACAAAAGGGATCCAAGAGACCCAGTACTTC.

In this sample, this clonotype turned up many times. V and J are TRBV6-1 and TRBJ1-2, with 12 bases that match TRBD1. CDR3 length: 16 residues. In germline, CDR1 is MNHNS, CDR2 SASEGT. V was clipped by 5 bases and J by 8 bases; unmatched bases: 12. The CDR3 loop is CASSPLPGQGAQGYTF. CDR3 sequence (DNA): TGTGCCAGCAGTCCCCTTCCGGGACAGGGGGCACAAGGCTACACCTTC.

This clonotype showed up just a few times. The chain couples TRBV7-9 to TRBJ2-1; tentatively, D is TRBD1 (6 bases). The CDR3 runs to 14 residues. In germline, CDR1 is SEHNR, CDR2 FQNEAQ (reference sequence). The ends were cut back, 4 bases at V and 9 bases at J, with 16 bases in the middle. The CDR3 loop reads CASSSDRSSSEQFF. The CDR3 bases are TGTGCCAGCAGCTCCGACAGGTCCTCTAGTGAGCAGTTCTTC.

This rearrangement joins TRBV11-2 to TRBJ2-1; D is uncertain. Germline assignment: CDR1 SGHAT and CDR2 FQNNGV. Trimming stripped 0 bases from V and 10 bases from J, with 13 bases between. The CDR3 contains 14 residues. The CDR3 sequence is CASSLEWGRSEQFF. DNA for the CDR3: TGTGCCAGCAGCTTAGAGTGGGGTCGTTCAGAGCAGTTCTTC.

The chain couples TRBV5-1 to TRBJ2-3, with a possible D match to TRBD2 (6 bases). Trimming shortened V by 6 bases and J by 3 bases, and 14 bases separated the two germline ends. This CDR3 comprises 14 residues. Germline CDR1 is SGHRS and CDR2 is YFSETQ. DNA of the CDR3: TGCGCCAGCAAAACTGGGACTGGAACAGATACGCAGTATTTT. Amino acids: CASKTGTGTDTQYF.

This clonotype was seen repeatedly, ten times or more. The chain links TRBV7-2 to TRBJ2-7; D unresolved. Trimming pared 5 bases from V and 2 bases from J, leaving 22 bases between. This CDR3 comprises 17 residues. CDR1 and CDR2 (germline): SGHTA, FQGNSA. CDR3 DNA sequence: TGTGCCAGCAGCCCCAGCCCGTCCCCTCCCCTAACCTACGAGCAGTACTTC. Translating gives CASSPSPSPPLTYEQYF. The complete variable domain, with remaining parts taken from reference TRBV7-2 and TRBJ2-7, reads GAGVSQSPSNKVTEKGKDVELRCDPISGHTALYWYRQSLGQGLEFLIYFQGNSAPDKSGLPSDRFSAERTGGSVSTLTIQRTQQEDSAVYLCASSPSPSPPLTYEQYFGPGTRLTVT.

This clonotype has more than one count but fewer than ten. The rearrangement joins TRBV20-1 to TRBJ1-4, with 10 bases lining up with TRBD1. The CDR3 spans 15 residues. Unmatched junction bases numbered 5, after V lost 1 base and J lost 6 bases. Germline CDR1 DFQATT, CDR2 SNEGSKA (reference sequence). CDR3 in DNA: TGCAGTGCTAGAGTGTGGGACAGGGGCCATGAAAAACTGTTTTTT. Its protein is CSARVWDRGHEKLFF.

V and J are TRBV12-5 and TRBJ1-2; 9 bases map to TRBD1. The CDR3 spans 15 residues. Germline assignment: CDR1 LGHNT and CDR2 FRNRAP. J was trimmed by 7 bases and V by 5 bases; bases with no gene match: 11. CDR3: CASGPRGQGRSGYTF. In DNA form, the CDR3 reads TGTGCTAGTGGTCCCAGAGGACAGGGGAGGTCTGGCTACACCTTC.

The chain uses TRBV10-3 and TRBJ2-4, with TRBD2 matching over 16 bases. Losses at the gene ends were 5 bases for V and 1 base for J; bases not matched to a gene: 5. CDR3 length: 18 amino acids. Germline-derived CDR1 and CDR2 are ENHRY and SYGVKD. The CDR3 nucleotides are TGTGCCATCAGTCCGGGACTAGCGGGGGGGCAGGCCAAAAACATTCAGTACTTC. It specifies CAISPGLAGGQAKNIQYF.